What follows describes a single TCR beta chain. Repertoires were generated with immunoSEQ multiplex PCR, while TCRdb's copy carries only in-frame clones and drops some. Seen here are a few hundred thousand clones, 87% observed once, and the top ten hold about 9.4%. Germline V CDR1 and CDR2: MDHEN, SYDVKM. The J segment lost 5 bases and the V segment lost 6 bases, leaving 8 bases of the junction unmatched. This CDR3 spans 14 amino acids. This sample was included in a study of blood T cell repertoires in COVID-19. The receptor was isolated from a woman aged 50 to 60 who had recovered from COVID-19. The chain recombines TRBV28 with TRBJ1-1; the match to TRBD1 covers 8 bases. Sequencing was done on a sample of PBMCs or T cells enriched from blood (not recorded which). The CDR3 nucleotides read TGTGCCAGCAGACGGACAGGGAGGGTGACTGAAGCTTTCTTT. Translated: CASRRTGRVTEAFF. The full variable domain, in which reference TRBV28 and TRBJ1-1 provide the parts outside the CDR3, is DVKVTQSSRYLVKRTGEKVFLECVQDMDHENMFWYRQDPGLGLRLIYFSYDVKMKEKGDIPEGYSVSREKKERFSLILESASTNQTSMYLCASRRTGRVTEAFFGQGTRLTVV.